The rows below give T cell receptor beta chains drawn from one sample of a study of shared clonotypes between healthy human individuals. Only in-frame clones appear in the TCRdb table, and some are missing; sequencing was by immunoSEQ multiplex PCR. The table shows around 2.1 million clones, with 90% to 96% occurring only once. Sequencing was done on a sample of naive CD4+ T cells sorted from blood. These receptors originate from a man aged 18 to 35 in good health. Each CDR3 is given with its conserved first and last residue. A D gene is named only where the DNA matches it firmly. Some rows mark clone size as missing; the rest say once, few, many or name a class of expanded clone.

d_gene,j_gene,abundance,v_gene,CDR3nt,CDR3aa
NA,TRBJ2-2,NA,TRBV10-1,TGCGCCAGCAGTGAGTCACAGGACGGGGAGCTGTTTTTT,CASSESQDGELFF
TRBD2,TRBJ2-5,once,TRBV19,TGTGCCAGTACCCGGACTAGCGAAGGGGGGCAAGAGACCCAGTACTTC,CASTRTSEGGQETQYF
TRBD2,TRBJ2-3,NA,TRBV7-6,TGTGCCAGCAGCTTTGGGCTAGCGGGAGTTGCAGATACGCAGTATTTT,CASSFGLAGVADTQYF
TRBD2,TRBJ2-2,NA,TRBV7-2,TGTGCCAGCAGCTTGCCTAGCGGAGGGACCGGGGAGCTGTTTTTT,CASSLPSGGTGELFF
TRBD1,TRBJ1-5,NA,TRBV6-1,TGTGCCCTTGCAGCAGGGGGGGGTCAGCCCCAGCATTTT,CALAAGGGQPQHF
NA,TRBJ1-6,NA,TRBV6-6,TGTGCCAGCACAAGCCGTAGCTCCTATAATTCACCCCTCCACTTT,CASTSRSSYNSPLHF
NA,TRBJ1-5,NA,TRBV6-5,TGTGCCAGCAGCGAGAACACAGGTCAGCCCCAGCATTTT,CASSENTGQPQHF
TRBD1,TRBJ1-2,NA,TRBV10-1,TGCGCCAGTCCGGGACAGCACTATGGCTACACCTTC,CASPGQHYGYTF
NA,TRBJ2-7,NA,TRBV11-2,TGTGCCAGCAGCCTATTAAGGTCCTACGAGCAGTACTTC,CASSLLRSYEQYF
NA,TRBJ1-1,NA,TRBV18,TGTGCCAGCTCACCAAGCCAAGTCGGGACCGAAGCTTTCTTT,CASSPSQVGTEAFF
TRBD1,TRBJ2-3,NA,TRBV6-1,TGTGCCAGCAGTGGACAGGGGCCAGATACGCAGTATTTT,CASSGQGPDTQYF
NA,TRBJ2-3,NA,TRBV28,TGTGCCAGCAGTTTAGGGCAGATCCCAGATACGCAGTATTTT,CASSLGQIPDTQYF
NA,TRBJ2-7,NA,TRBV5-1,TGCGCCAGCAGGCCTACGCCAGACCCTGGGGGCTACGAGCAGTACTTC,CASRPTPDPGGYEQYF
TRBD1,TRBJ1-2,once,TRBV30,TGTGCCTGGAGTGCCGACAGGGGGTCTTATGGCTACACCTTC,CAWSADRGSYGYTF
TRBD1,TRBJ2-7,NA,TRBV18,TGTGCCAGCTCACCAGGGACAGGGGAGGACTACGAGCAGTACTTC,CASSPGTGEDYEQYF
TRBD1,TRBJ1-4,NA,TRBV30,TGTGCCTGGAGAGCCGGACAGGGTCGGGAAAAACTGTTTTTT,CAWRAGQGREKLFF
TRBD2,TRBJ2-1,once,TRBV19,TGTGCCAGCAGTAGCGGGAGGTCCTACAATGAGCAGTTCTTC,CASSSGRSYNEQFF
TRBD2,TRBJ2-7,NA,TRBV10-3,TGTGCCATCAGTGACCCGACTAGCGGAAGTGCCTACGAGCAGTACTTC,CAISDPTSGSAYEQYF
TRBD1,TRBJ1-4,NA,TRBV7-9,TGTGCCAGCAGGCGGGGACAGAATGAAAAACTGTTTTTT,CASRRGQNEKLFF
NA,TRBJ1-2,NA,TRBV4-3,TGCGCCAGCAGTCCCGGGGTATCCTATGGCTACACCTTC,CASSPGVSYGYTF
NA,TRBJ1-5,NA,TRBV4-1,TGCGCCAGCAGCCAAGTATTATCAGGGTTTCAGCCCCAGCATTTT,CASSQVLSGFQPQHF
NA,TRBJ2-2,NA,TRBV2,TGTGCCAGCAGTGATGATCCACCCCTTATAAGGGGTAACGGGGAGCTGTTTTTT,CASSDDPPLIRGNGELFF
NA,TRBJ1-5,NA,TRBV5-1,TGCGCCAGCAGCCCCTGGGGGGGCACAGCGGATTATCAGCCCCAGCATTTT,CASSPWGGTADYQPQHF
TRBD1,TRBJ1-1,NA,TRBV18,TGTGCCAGCTCACCTCAAGCAGGGGGGAACACTGAAGCTTTCTTT,CASSPQAGGNTEAFF
NA,TRBJ2-7,NA,TRBV7-2,TGTGCCAGCAGCAAGACATTTAACGCCTACGAGCAGTACTTC,CASSKTFNAYEQYF
NA,TRBJ1-4,NA,TRBV7-9,TGTGCCAGCAGCCTCTCTGGGTATGGGGGCAATGAAAAACTGTTTTTT,CASSLSGYGGNEKLFF
NA,TRBJ2-5,NA,TRBV29-1,TGCAGCGTGACCGAGCCAGGGAGGAAGACCCAGTACTTC,CSVTEPGRKTQYF